This TCR beta chain was sequenced for a study of blood T cell repertoires in COVID-19. V shed 2 bases and J shed 4 bases, with 12 bases lying between them. Per the germline V gene, CDR1 is SEHNR and CDR2 is FQNEAQ (reference sequence). The CDR3 sequence is 15 residues long. Clones were sequenced by immunoSEQ multiplex PCR, and TCRdb holds only the in-frame ones, with some missing. The table records under 25,000 clones, about 87% of them present only once. This sequence joins TRBV7-9 and TRBJ1-3, with D possibly being TRBD1 (5 bases). The sequencing input was peripheral blood. This receptor was taken from a human donor in a cohort sampled during active COVID-19. The CDR3 bases are TGTGCCAGCAGCTTATTAGGGGCAGAAGGAAACACCATATATTTT. This gives the protein CASSLLGAEGNTIYF.